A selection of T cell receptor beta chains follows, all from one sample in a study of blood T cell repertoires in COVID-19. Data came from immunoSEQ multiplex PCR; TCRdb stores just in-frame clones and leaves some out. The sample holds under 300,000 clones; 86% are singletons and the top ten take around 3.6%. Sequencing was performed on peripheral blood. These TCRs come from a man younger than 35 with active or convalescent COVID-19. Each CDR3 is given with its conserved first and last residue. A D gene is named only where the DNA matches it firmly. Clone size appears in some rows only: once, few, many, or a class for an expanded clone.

TGTGCCAGCAGTTTGGCCCCGAGGGGGATAGGTCAGCCCCAGCATTTT,CASSLAPRGIGQPQHF,TRBV28,TRBJ1-5,16,NA,NA
TGTGCCAGCAGTTGGGACTCAGCTGGGGCCAACGTCCTGACTTTC,CASSWDSAGANVLTF,TRBV27,TRBJ2-6,15,NA,NA
TGTGCCAGCTCACCCCCCCTAGCTGGTGAGACCCAGTACTTC,CASSPPLAGETQYF,TRBV18,TRBJ2-5,14,NA,NA
TGTGCCAGCAGCAGAACAGGGTTGCGGGATACGCAGTATTTT,CASSRTGLRDTQYF,TRBV7-9,TRBJ2-3,14,NA,NA
TGTGCCAGTAGTAGCCAGGGTCGCCAGCCCCAGCATTTT,CASSSQGRQPQHF,TRBV19,TRBJ1-5,13,NA,many
TGCAGCGTTGAAGACGAACTTCGCACAGATACGCAGTATTTT,CSVEDELRTDTQYF,TRBV29-1,TRBJ2-3,14,NA,NA
TGTGCCAGCAGCTCGGACAGGGCAAATGAGCAGTTCTTC,CASSSDRANEQFF,TRBV7-2,TRBJ2-1,13,TRBD1,NA
TGCGCCAGCAGCCACGGGTTAGGTCAAGAAGAGACCCAGTACTTC,CASSHGLGQEETQYF,TRBV4-1,TRBJ2-5,15,NA,once
TGCGCCAGCAGCTTAACAGGGGGGAGTCTAGCGGGAGACGAGCAGTACTTC,CASSLTGGSLAGDEQYF,TRBV5-1,TRBJ2-7,17,TRBD2,NA
TGTGCCAGTACCACGGACAGGATTGGGAGAGAACTGTTTTTT,CASTTDRIGRELFF,TRBV19,TRBJ1-4,14,TRBD1,NA
TGTGCCAGCAGTCCGGGAGGGGCTGGGGCCAACGTCCTGACTTTC,CASSPGGAGANVLTF,TRBV28,TRBJ2-6,15,TRBD2,NA
TGTGCCAGCAGTGAACAGGCGGGAGCGGGGGTCGGGGAGCTGTTTTTT,CASSEQAGAGVGELFF,TRBV6-1,TRBJ2-2,16,TRBD2,NA
TGTGCCAGCAGCGTAGATGGAGCCTCGTCGATCGTCGGCTACACCTTC,CASSVDGASSIVGYTF,TRBV9,TRBJ1-2,16,NA,NA
TGCGCCAGCAGCCCTCGACTAGCGGGGCCAAACAATGAGCAGTTCTTC,CASSPRLAGPNNEQFF,TRBV5-1,TRBJ2-1,16,TRBD2,NA
TGCGCCAGCAGAATAGGGAATCAGGGGCCAGATACGCAGTATTTT,CASRIGNQGPDTQYF,TRBV5-1,TRBJ2-3,15,NA,once
TGTGCCATCAGTGAGGGGACAGGGGGCCACTATGGCTACACCTTC,CAISEGTGGHYGYTF,TRBV10-3,TRBJ1-2,15,TRBD1,NA